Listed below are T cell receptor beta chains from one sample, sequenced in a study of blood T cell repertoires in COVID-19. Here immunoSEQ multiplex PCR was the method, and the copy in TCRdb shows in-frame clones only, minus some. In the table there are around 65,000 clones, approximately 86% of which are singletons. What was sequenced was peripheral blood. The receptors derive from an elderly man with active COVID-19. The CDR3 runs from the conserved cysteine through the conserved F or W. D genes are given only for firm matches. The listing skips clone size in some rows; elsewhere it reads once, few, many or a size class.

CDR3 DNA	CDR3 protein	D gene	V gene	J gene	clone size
TGTGCCAGCTGGGAGAGGGACTATGGCTACACCTTC	CASWERDYGYTF	NA	TRBV28	TRBJ1-2	NA
TGTGCCAGCAGTTCAGGGTGGAATGAGCAGTTCTTC	CASSSGWNEQFF	NA	TRBV5-8	TRBJ2-1	NA
TGTGCCAGCAGTGAAAGCCTTACAGCGGGAGGCTACAATGAGCAGTTCTTC	CASSESLTAGGYNEQFF	TRBD2	TRBV6-1	TRBJ2-1	NA
TGTGCCAGCTCACCGGGCCTCAGGGCCTACGAGCAGTACTTC	CASSPGLRAYEQYF	NA	TRBV18	TRBJ2-7	NA
TGTGCCAGCAGCACCACAGGTTCCTATGGCTACACCTTC	CASSTTGSYGYTF	NA	TRBV12-3/TRBV12-4	TRBJ1-2	once
TGTGCCAGTAGTGACAGGAATTCACCCCTCCACTTT	CASSDRNSPLHF	NA	TRBV19	TRBJ1-6	few
TGTGCCAGCAGCTTAGTATTACAGGACAGGGTTGGCCAGCCCCAGCATTTT	CASSLVLQDRVGQPQHF	TRBD1	TRBV7-9	TRBJ1-5	once
TGTGCCAGCAGCCAACAAACAGGGGGTAATTCACCCCTCCACTTT	CASSQQTGGNSPLHF	TRBD1	TRBV6-4	TRBJ1-6	many
TGTGCCAGCAAAGGGGCGATAAGTGAAAAACTGTTTTTT	CASKGAISEKLFF	NA	TRBV12-3/TRBV12-4	TRBJ1-4	NA
TGTGCCACCAGTGATTTTCGGACAGATACGCAGTATTTT	CATSDFRTDTQYF	NA	TRBV24-1	TRBJ2-3	NA
TGTGCCAGCCACGGAAAGGGGGACAGGCCGTACGAGCAGTACTTC	CASHGKGDRPYEQYF	TRBD1	TRBV7-9	TRBJ2-7	few
TGTGCCAGCAGCCAGGGCTCCGGGAACGTCGAGACCCAGTACTTC	CASSQGSGNVETQYF	NA	TRBV3-1/TRBV3-2	TRBJ2-5	NA
TGCGCCAGCAGCCCTGTCACAGGGTCAAATACGCAGTATTTT	CASSPVTGSNTQYF	NA	TRBV4-3	TRBJ2-3	NA
TGTGCCAGCAGCCAAGCGCAGGGGATAACAACAGATACGCAGTATTTT	CASSQAQGITTDTQYF	NA	TRBV3-1/TRBV3-2	TRBJ2-3	few
TGTGCCATCAGTGCTAGCGGGGGCTCCTACAATGAGCAGTTCTTC	CAISASGGSYNEQFF	TRBD2	TRBV10-3	TRBJ2-1	NA
TGTGCCAGCAGCCTACAGGGCTCGTTTGAAAAACTGTTTTTT	CASSLQGSFEKLFF	NA	TRBV7-2	TRBJ1-4	NA
TGCAGTGCTAGTAAGGACAGCGGGAGTTCACCCCTCCACTTT	CSASKDSGSSPLHF	NA	TRBV20-1	TRBJ1-6	once
TGTGCCAGCAGCTTCCAGGGTGGGGACTACGAGCAGTACTTC	CASSFQGGDYEQYF	NA	TRBV7-3	TRBJ2-7	NA
TGCAGCGTTGTCGGAGGCCAGGGGCCTAACACCATATATTTT	CSVVGGQGPNTIYF	NA	TRBV29-1	TRBJ1-3	NA
TGTGCCAGCAGCTTGCTAGCGGGGGCCCTCTCCTACAATGAGCAGTTCTTC	CASSLLAGALSYNEQFF	TRBD2	TRBV7-8	TRBJ2-1	NA
TGTGCCAGCAGCCATCTCGCCGGGACTAGCGGGACCGGGGAGCTGTTTTTT	CASSHLAGTSGTGELFF	TRBD2	TRBV4-2	TRBJ2-2	NA
TGTGCCAGCAGCTTGGCTCGGACAGGGAAAGAGACCCAGTACTTC	CASSLARTGKETQYF	TRBD1	TRBV5-6	TRBJ2-5	NA
TGTGCCAGCAGTAAACTAGCGGGCCGCACAGATACGCAGTATTTT	CASSKLAGRTDTQYF	TRBD2	TRBV7-9	TRBJ2-3	NA
TGTGCCACCCAGACCGGCATCCGGGGCATTCAGTACTTC	CATQTGIRGIQYF	NA	TRBV25-1	TRBJ2-4	NA
TGTGCCAGCAAAGAACGGACAGTAGGTAATCAGCCCCAGCATTTT	CASKERTVGNQPQHF	NA	TRBV6-6	TRBJ1-5	NA